This is a list of T cell receptor beta chains from one sample in a study of memory CD4+ T cells and cytomegalovirus serostatus. Produced via immunoSEQ multiplex PCR; TCRdb's table is partial and in-frame only. The sample lists tens of thousands of clones, 70% to 80% occurring once. The material sequenced was memory CD4+ T cells from blood. These receptor sequences come from an adult in good health and CMV-seropositive. CDR3s include the opening cysteine and the closing phenylalanine or tryptophan. D genes are given only for firm matches. A clone size is listed for some rows: how often the clone was seen (once, few, many), or a class if it is expanded.

D gene: -
V gene: TRBV6-1
J gene: TRBJ1-5
clone size: once
CDR3 DNA: TGTGCCAGCAGGATAGGACGGAATAGCAATCAGCCCCAGCATTTT
CDR3 protein: CASRIGRNSNQPQHF

D gene: -
V gene: TRBV7-6
J gene: TRBJ2-1
clone size: -
CDR3 DNA: TGTGCCAGCAGCTTTAGCGGTTACAATGAGCAGTTCTTC
CDR3 protein: CASSFSGYNEQFF

D gene: -
V gene: TRBV27
J gene: TRBJ1-1
clone size: -
CDR3 DNA: TGTGCCAGCAGTTTATCGAAGACGAGACCTGAAGCTTTCTTT
CDR3 protein: CASSLSKTRPEAFF

D gene: -
V gene: TRBV19
J gene: TRBJ2-1
clone size: -
CDR3 DNA: TGTGCCAGTAGTTCGGATATAGGAACCAATGAGCAGTTCTTC
CDR3 protein: CASSSDIGTNEQFF

D gene: TRBD2
V gene: TRBV30
J gene: TRBJ2-7
clone size: -
CDR3 DNA: TGTGCCTGGAGTGTAGGGACTAGAGGCGAGCAGTACTTC
CDR3 protein: CAWSVGTRGEQYF

D gene: -
V gene: TRBV7-8
J gene: TRBJ2-3
clone size: few
CDR3 DNA: TGTGCCAGCAGCTTAGGTATTGGGGCAGATACGCAGTATTTT
CDR3 protein: CASSLGIGADTQYF

D gene: -
V gene: TRBV7-3
J gene: TRBJ2-7
clone size: -
CDR3 DNA: TGTGCCAGCAGCTTAAATGTGCATTCCTACGAGCAGTACTTC
CDR3 protein: CASSLNVHSYEQYF

D gene: TRBD1
V gene: TRBV23-1
J gene: TRBJ2-7
clone size: -
CDR3 DNA: TGCGCCAGCAAGTTAATTCCGGGACAGGGGATCTACGAGCAGTACTTC
CDR3 protein: CASKLIPGQGIYEQYF

D gene: -
V gene: TRBV6-1
J gene: TRBJ1-6
clone size: -
CDR3 DNA: TGTGCCAGCAGTGAAGCACAGGGCCTTAATTCACCCCTCCACTTT
CDR3 protein: CASSEAQGLNSPLHF

D gene: -
V gene: TRBV6-1
J gene: TRBJ1-6
clone size: -
CDR3 DNA: TGTGCCAGCGGGAGGAATTCACCCCTCCACTTT
CDR3 protein: CASGRNSPLHF

D gene: TRBD1
V gene: TRBV7-9
J gene: TRBJ1-6
clone size: -
CDR3 DNA: TGTGCCAGCAGCTTCCGGACAGGGACCAATTCACCCCTCCACTTT
CDR3 protein: CASSFRTGTNSPLHF

D gene: -
V gene: TRBV7-9
J gene: TRBJ2-7
clone size: -
CDR3 DNA: TGTGCCAGCAGCCCTGGGGGTGCAGGGACGACCTACGAGCAGTACTTC
CDR3 protein: CASSPGGAGTTYEQYF

D gene: -
V gene: TRBV28
J gene: TRBJ1-3
clone size: few
CDR3 DNA: TGTGCCAGCAGTCCCCCCGGGACACCGAGAAACACCATATATTTT
CDR3 protein: CASSPPGTPRNTIYF

D gene: TRBD2
V gene: TRBV10-3
J gene: TRBJ2-2
clone size: few
CDR3 DNA: TGTGCCATCACCCAAGGGGGACTAGCGGGACCTAACACCGGGGAGCTGTTTTTT
CDR3 protein: CAITQGGLAGPNTGELFF

D gene: -
V gene: TRBV4-2
J gene: TRBJ2-7
clone size: -
CDR3 DNA: TGTGCCAGCAGCCAGGGGAACACTGGGGGCCTAACCTACGAGCAGTACTTC
CDR3 protein: CASSQGNTGGLTYEQYF

D gene: TRBD1
V gene: TRBV5-4
J gene: TRBJ2-1
clone size: -
CDR3 DNA: TGTGCCAGCAGCCCAAAGACAGGGGACAATGAGCAGTTCTTC
CDR3 protein: CASSPKTGDNEQFF

D gene: -
V gene: TRBV19
J gene: TRBJ1-1
clone size: -
CDR3 DNA: TGTGCCAGTACCGACCCCTGGGGGGGTCGCGGATGGGCTTTCTTT
CDR3 protein: CASTDPWGGRGWAFF

D gene: -
V gene: TRBV5-5
J gene: TRBJ2-7
clone size: -
CDR3 DNA: TGTGCCAGCAGCTTGGAGGGGCCGAGGGCCTCCTACGAGCAGTACTTC
CDR3 protein: CASSLEGPRASYEQYF

D gene: -
V gene: TRBV6-6
J gene: TRBJ1-1
clone size: -
CDR3 DNA: TGTGCCAGCAGGCTCAATATGAACACTGAAGCTTTCTTT
CDR3 protein: CASRLNMNTEAFF

D gene: TRBD1
V gene: TRBV7-2
J gene: TRBJ1-1
clone size: -
CDR3 DNA: TGTGCCAGCAGCTTAGTGGGGACAGGGAGTAGGTCTGAAGCTTTCTTT
CDR3 protein: CASSLVGTGSRSEAFF

D gene: TRBD2
V gene: TRBV6-6
J gene: TRBJ2-1
clone size: -
CDR3 DNA: TGTGCCAGCAGTAACCTAGCGGGATACTACAATGAGCAGTTCTTC
CDR3 protein: CASSNLAGYYNEQFF

D gene: TRBD1
V gene: TRBV4-3
J gene: TRBJ2-2
clone size: -
CDR3 DNA: TGCGCCAGCAGCCAATCATGGCAGGGGGCCGGGGAGCTGTTTTTT
CDR3 protein: CASSQSWQGAGELFF

D gene: -
V gene: TRBV6-5
J gene: TRBJ2-7
clone size: few
CDR3 DNA: TGTGCCAGCAGTTACTCGAACCGCGGGTACGAGCAGTACTTC
CDR3 protein: CASSYSNRGYEQYF

D gene: TRBD1
V gene: TRBV4-2
J gene: TRBJ1-2
clone size: -
CDR3 DNA: TGTGCCAGCAGCCAAGAAGGACAGGGTAACTATGGCTACACCTTC
CDR3 protein: CASSQEGQGNYGYTF

D gene: -
V gene: TRBV19
J gene: TRBJ1-1
clone size: -
CDR3 DNA: TGTGCCAGTAAAAGGGAGGATGACACTGAAGCTTTCTTT
CDR3 protein: CASKREDDTEAFF

D gene: -
V gene: TRBV6-1
J gene: TRBJ2-7
clone size: -
CDR3 DNA: TGTGCCAGCAGTGAAGCGAGATCGGAAATTTTGGTCTACGAGCAGTACTTC
CDR3 protein: CASSEARSEILVYEQYF

D gene: -
V gene: TRBV2
J gene: TRBJ2-6
clone size: -
CDR3 DNA: TGTGCCAGCAGGGGCCTACTCTCTGGGGCCAACGTCCTGACTTTC
CDR3 protein: CASRGLLSGANVLTF

D gene: -
V gene: TRBV6-5
J gene: TRBJ1-1
clone size: -
CDR3 DNA: TGTGCCAGCAGTTACTCGATTGGGGACACTGAAGCTTTCTTT
CDR3 protein: CASSYSIGDTEAFF

D gene: -
V gene: TRBV28
J gene: TRBJ1-4
clone size: -
CDR3 DNA: TGTGCCAGCAGTTCTCCGGGAGGTCCGTCGAATGAAAAACTGTTTTTT
CDR3 protein: CASSSPGGPSNEKLFF

D gene: -
V gene: TRBV6-5
J gene: TRBJ1-4
clone size: many
CDR3 DNA: TGTGCCAGCAGGCCGTCCTCAACTAATGAAAAACTGTTTTTT
CDR3 protein: CASRPSSTNEKLFF

D gene: TRBD1
V gene: TRBV19
J gene: TRBJ1-4
clone size: -
CDR3 DNA: TGTGCCAGTAGTCCGGAATACAGGGGAACATTGAATGAAAAACTGTTTTTT
CDR3 protein: CASSPEYRGTLNEKLFF

D gene: -
V gene: TRBV6-1
J gene: TRBJ2-1
clone size: once
CDR3 DNA: TGTGCCAGCAGTGAAAGGGGGGGAGGGATGAACGATGAGCAGTTCTTC
CDR3 protein: CASSERGGGMNDEQFF

D gene: TRBD1
V gene: TRBV9
J gene: TRBJ1-5
clone size: -
CDR3 DNA: TGTGCCAGCAGCGTAGATGGAACAGGGGGAAAGCCCCAGCATTTT
CDR3 protein: CASSVDGTGGKPQHF

D gene: -
V gene: TRBV21-1
J gene: TRBJ1-2
clone size: -
CDR3 DNA: TGTGCCAGGAGTAACCAGGGCCGCGGATATGGCTACACCTTC
CDR3 protein: CARSNQGRGYGYTF

D gene: -
V gene: TRBV7-3
J gene: TRBJ2-3
clone size: -
CDR3 DNA: TGTGCCAGCAGCCTGGTCGGTAGGGGGGACGGGACAGATACGCAGTATTTT
CDR3 protein: CASSLVGRGDGTDTQYF

D gene: TRBD1
V gene: TRBV7-9
J gene: TRBJ1-2
clone size: -
CDR3 DNA: TGTGCCAGCAGCCAGGGACAGAACTATGGCTACACCTTC
CDR3 protein: CASSQGQNYGYTF

D gene: -
V gene: TRBV4-1
J gene: TRBJ2-1
clone size: once
CDR3 DNA: TGCGCCAGCAGCCAAGTGAGGGGGAGGACTGCCTCCTACAATGAGCAGTTCTTC
CDR3 protein: CASSQVRGRTASYNEQFF

D gene: -
V gene: TRBV16
J gene: TRBJ2-3
clone size: -
CDR3 DNA: TGTGCCAGCAGCTCAATGGGCCCCACAGATACGCAGTATTTT
CDR3 protein: CASSSMGPTDTQYF

D gene: -
V gene: TRBV28
J gene: TRBJ2-3
clone size: -
CDR3 DNA: TGTGCCAGCAGTTCGGGACTTCCGGGGGTGGATACGCAGTATTTT
CDR3 protein: CASSSGLPGVDTQYF

D gene: -
V gene: TRBV5-5
J gene: TRBJ2-2
clone size: -
CDR3 DNA: TGTGCCAGCAGCTGGAGGGTAGCGGACGACACCGGGGAGCTGTTTTTT
CDR3 protein: CASSWRVADDTGELFF

D gene: TRBD2
V gene: TRBV4-1
J gene: TRBJ2-5
clone size: few
CDR3 DNA: TGCGCCAGCAGCCAAGTTAGCCTAGCGGTTCAAGAGACCCAGTACTTC
CDR3 protein: CASSQVSLAVQETQYF

D gene: TRBD2
V gene: TRBV29-1
J gene: TRBJ2-1
clone size: -
CDR3 DNA: TGCAGCGTTGCTGGAGGGACTAGCGGGGACAATGAGCAGTTCTTC
CDR3 protein: CSVAGGTSGDNEQFF